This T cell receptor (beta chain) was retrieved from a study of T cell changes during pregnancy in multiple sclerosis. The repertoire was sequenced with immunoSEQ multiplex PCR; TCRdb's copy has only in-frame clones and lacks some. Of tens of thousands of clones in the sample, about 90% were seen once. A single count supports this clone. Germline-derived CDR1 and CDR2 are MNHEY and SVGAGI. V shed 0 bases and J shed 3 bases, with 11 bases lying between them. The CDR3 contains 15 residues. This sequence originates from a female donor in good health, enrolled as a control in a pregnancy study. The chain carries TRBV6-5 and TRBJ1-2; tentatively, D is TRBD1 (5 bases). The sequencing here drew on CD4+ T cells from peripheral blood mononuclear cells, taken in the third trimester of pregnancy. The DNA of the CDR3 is TGTGCCAGCAGTTACTCAGGAGGGGTGGACTATGGCTACACCTTC. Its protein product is CASSYSGGVDYGYTF.